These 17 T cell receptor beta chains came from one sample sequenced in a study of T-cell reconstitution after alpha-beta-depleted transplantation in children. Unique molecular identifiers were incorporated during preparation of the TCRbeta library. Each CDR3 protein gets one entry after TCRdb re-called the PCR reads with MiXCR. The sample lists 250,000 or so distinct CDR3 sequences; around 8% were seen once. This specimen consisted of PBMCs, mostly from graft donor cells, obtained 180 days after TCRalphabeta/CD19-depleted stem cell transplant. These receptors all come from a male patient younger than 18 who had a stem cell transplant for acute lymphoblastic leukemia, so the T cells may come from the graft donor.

The CDR3 DNA sequence: TGCAGTGCTAGGAGTCCCGGGGGGAGTTCCTACAATGAGCAGTTCTTC. Amino acid sequence: CSARSPGGSSYNEQFF. The chain employs TRBV20-1 and TRBJ2-1, with 7 bases identical to TRBD2. The J segment lost 1 base and the V segment lost 3 bases, leaving 9 bases of the junction unmatched. The length of the CDR3 is 16 residues. Germline V gene data show CDR1 as DFQATT and CDR2 as SNEGSKA (reference sequence).

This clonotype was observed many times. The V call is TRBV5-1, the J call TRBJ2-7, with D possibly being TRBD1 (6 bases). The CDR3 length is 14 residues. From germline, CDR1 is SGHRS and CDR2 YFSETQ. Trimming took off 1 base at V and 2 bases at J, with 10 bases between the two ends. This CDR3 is CASSLKGTPYEQYF. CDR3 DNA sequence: TGCGCCAGCAGCTTGAAGGGGACACCCTACGAGCAGTACTTC.

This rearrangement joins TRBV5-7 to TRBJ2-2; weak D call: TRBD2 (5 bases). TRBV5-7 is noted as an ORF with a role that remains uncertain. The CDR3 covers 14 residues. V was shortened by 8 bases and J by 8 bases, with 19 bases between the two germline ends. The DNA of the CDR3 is TGTGCCAGGGGCCCAGGACTTAGCTGGGGGGAGCTGTTTTTT. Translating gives CARGPGLSWGELFF.

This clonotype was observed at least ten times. The CDR3 coding sequence is TGTGCCAGCAGTTTATGGAGCGGACTCAGCACAGATACGCAGTATTTT. This sequence encodes CASSLWSGLSTDTQYF. The chain recombines TRBV28 with TRBJ2-3, with D perhaps TRBD2 (5 bases). Germline CDR1 reads MDHEN; CDR2 reads SYDVKM. The CDR3 has 16 amino acids. The germline V and J ends were trimmed by 0 bases and 0 bases, with 10 bases remaining between them.

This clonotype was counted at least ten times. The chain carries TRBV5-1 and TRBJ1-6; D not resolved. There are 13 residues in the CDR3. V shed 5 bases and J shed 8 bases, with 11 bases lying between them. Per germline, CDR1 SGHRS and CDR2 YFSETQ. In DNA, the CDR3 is TGCGCCAGCAGAAGGATCTTAGATTCACCCCTCCACTTT. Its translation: CASRRILDSPLHF.

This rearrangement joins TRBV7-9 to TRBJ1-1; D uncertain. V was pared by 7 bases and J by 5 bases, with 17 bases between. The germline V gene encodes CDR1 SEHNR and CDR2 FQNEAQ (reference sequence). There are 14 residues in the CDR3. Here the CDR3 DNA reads TGTGCCAGCACCCCTCTCCAGGTACTAACTGAAGCTTTCTTT. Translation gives CASTPLQVLTEAFF.

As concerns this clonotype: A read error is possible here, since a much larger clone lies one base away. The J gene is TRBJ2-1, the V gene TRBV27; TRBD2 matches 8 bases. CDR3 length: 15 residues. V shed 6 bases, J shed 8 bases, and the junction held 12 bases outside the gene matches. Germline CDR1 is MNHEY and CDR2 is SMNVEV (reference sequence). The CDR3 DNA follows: TGTGCCAGCAGATTAGCGGGAAACCCGTATTATGAGCAGTTCTTC. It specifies CASRLAGNPYYEQFF.

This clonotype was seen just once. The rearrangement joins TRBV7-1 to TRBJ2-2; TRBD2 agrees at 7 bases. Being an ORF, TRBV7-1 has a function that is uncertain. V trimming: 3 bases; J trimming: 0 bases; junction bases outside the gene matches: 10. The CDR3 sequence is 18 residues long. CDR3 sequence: CASSSLGRAFANTGELFF. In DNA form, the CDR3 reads TGTGCCAGCAGCTCTTTAGGGAGGGCTTTCGCGAACACCGGGGAGCTGTTTTTT.

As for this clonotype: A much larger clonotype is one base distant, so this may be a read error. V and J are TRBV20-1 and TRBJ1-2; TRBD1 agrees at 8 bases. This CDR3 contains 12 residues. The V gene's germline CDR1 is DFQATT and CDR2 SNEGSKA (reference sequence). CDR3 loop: CSAGQGGYGHTF. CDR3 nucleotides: TGCAGTGCCGGACAGGGCGGGTATGGCCACACCTTC.

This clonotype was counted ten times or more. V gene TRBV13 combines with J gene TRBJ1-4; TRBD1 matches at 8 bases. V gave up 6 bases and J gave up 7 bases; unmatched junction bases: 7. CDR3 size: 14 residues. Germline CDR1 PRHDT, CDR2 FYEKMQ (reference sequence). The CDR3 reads CASRLTGAREKLFF. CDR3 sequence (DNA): TGTGCCAGCAGGCTGACAGGGGCCCGTGAAAAACTGTTTTTT.

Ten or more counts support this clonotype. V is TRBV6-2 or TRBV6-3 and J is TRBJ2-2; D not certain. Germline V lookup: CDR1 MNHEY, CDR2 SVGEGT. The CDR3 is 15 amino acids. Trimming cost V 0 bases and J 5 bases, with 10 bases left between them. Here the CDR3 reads CASSYSMVGTGELFF. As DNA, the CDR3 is TGTGCCAGCAGTTACTCGATGGTGGGGACCGGGGAGCTGTTTTTT.

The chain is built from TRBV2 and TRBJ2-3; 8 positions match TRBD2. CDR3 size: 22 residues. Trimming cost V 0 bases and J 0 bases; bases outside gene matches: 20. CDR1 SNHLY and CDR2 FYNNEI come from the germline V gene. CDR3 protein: CASSEAEDPPAGGTTSTDTQYF. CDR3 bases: TGTGCCAGCAGTGAAGCGGAGGATCCCCCCGCGGGGGGTACTACTAGCACAGATACGCAGTATTTT.

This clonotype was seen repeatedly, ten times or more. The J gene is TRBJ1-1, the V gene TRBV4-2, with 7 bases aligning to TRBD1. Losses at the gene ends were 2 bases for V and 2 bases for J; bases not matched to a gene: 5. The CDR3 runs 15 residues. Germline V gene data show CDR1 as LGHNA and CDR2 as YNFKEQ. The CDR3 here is CASSQTGAGNTEAFF. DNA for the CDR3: TGTGCCAGCAGCCAAACAGGGGCGGGTAACACTGAAGCTTTCTTT.

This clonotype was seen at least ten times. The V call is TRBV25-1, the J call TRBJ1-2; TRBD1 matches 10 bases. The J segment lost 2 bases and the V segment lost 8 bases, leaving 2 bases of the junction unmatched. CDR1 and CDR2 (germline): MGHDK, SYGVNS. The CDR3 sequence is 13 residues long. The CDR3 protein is CASGGQGNYGYTF. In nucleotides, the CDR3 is TGTGCCAGCGGGGGACAGGGGAACTATGGCTACACCTTC.

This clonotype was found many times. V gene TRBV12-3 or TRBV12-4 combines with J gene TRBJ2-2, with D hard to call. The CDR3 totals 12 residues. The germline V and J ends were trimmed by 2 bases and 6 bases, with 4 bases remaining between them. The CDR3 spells CASSLNPGELFF. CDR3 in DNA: TGTGCCAGCAGTTTAAACCCCGGGGAGCTGTTTTTT.

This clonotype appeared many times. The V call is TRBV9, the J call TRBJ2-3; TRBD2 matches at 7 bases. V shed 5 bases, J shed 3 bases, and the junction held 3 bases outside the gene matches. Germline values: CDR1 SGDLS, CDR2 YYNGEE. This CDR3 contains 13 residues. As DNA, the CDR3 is TGTGCCAGCAGTGTGGGGGGGACAGATACGCAGTATTTT. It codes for CASSVGGTDTQYF.

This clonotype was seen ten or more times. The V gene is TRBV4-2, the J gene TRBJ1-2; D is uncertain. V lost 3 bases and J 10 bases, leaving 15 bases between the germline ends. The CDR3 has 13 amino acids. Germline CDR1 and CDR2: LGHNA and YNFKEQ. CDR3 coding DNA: TGTGCCAGCAGCCAGCTCGGAACGGGCTTCTACACCTTC. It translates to CASSQLGTGFYTF.